A selection of T cell receptor beta chains follows, all from one sample in a study of T cells in localized non-small cell lung cancer. The assay was immunoSEQ multiplex PCR, and TCRdb's table has in-frame clones only and misses some. Seen here are approximately 80,000 clones, 80% observed once, and the top ten hold less than 9.5%. The sequencing here drew on peripheral blood, taken before any cancer treatment. Receptors originate from a female donor over 55 with stage I lung adenocarcinoma. CDR3s include the opening cysteine and the closing phenylalanine or tryptophan. A D gene is named only where the DNA matches it firmly. Clone size is stated in some rows and not others, as once, few, many or a class when expanded.

V gene: TRBV9
D gene: .
J gene: TRBJ2-1
clone size: .
CDR3 DNA: TGTGCCAGCAGCGTAGGATCCATGGCCAGTCACAATGAGCAGTTCTTC
CDR3 protein: CASSVGSMASHNEQFF

V gene: TRBV2
D gene: .
J gene: TRBJ2-2
clone size: .
CDR3 DNA: TGTGCCAGCAGTGTTGAACTGGGGGGCGGGGAGCTGTTTTTT
CDR3 protein: CASSVELGGGELFF

V gene: TRBV14
D gene: .
J gene: TRBJ2-2
clone size: .
CDR3 DNA: TGTGCCAGCACGGACCTGGGGAACACCGGGGAGCTGTTTTTT
CDR3 protein: CASTDLGNTGELFF

V gene: TRBV30
D gene: TRBD2
J gene: TRBJ2-3
clone size: .
CDR3 DNA: TGTGCCTGGAGTGTGGCCGCGGGAGCGGATACGCAGTATTTT
CDR3 protein: CAWSVAAGADTQYF

V gene: TRBV4-3
D gene: TRBD2
J gene: TRBJ2-3
clone size: .
CDR3 DNA: TGCGCCAGCAGCCAAGATCTAGGGACTAGCGGGAATTCAGATACGCAGTATTTT
CDR3 protein: CASSQDLGTSGNSDTQYF

V gene: TRBV19
D gene: TRBD1
J gene: TRBJ2-7
clone size: .
CDR3 DNA: TGTGCCAGTAGTATGGGACAGGTTTCCTACGAGCAGTACTTC
CDR3 protein: CASSMGQVSYEQYF

V gene: TRBV7-2
D gene: .
J gene: TRBJ2-3
clone size: .
CDR3 DNA: TGTGCCAGCAGCTTAGTACAAGAAAGGGTAGATACGCAGTATTTT
CDR3 protein: CASSLVQERVDTQYF

V gene: TRBV7-9
D gene: .
J gene: TRBJ2-7
clone size: .
CDR3 DNA: TGTGCCAGCAGCCCGTCGACCAGGGCCTACGAGCAGTACTTC
CDR3 protein: CASSPSTRAYEQYF

V gene: TRBV19
D gene: TRBD1
J gene: TRBJ1-1
clone size: .
CDR3 DNA: TGTGCCAGTAGTTTCGGACAGGGGGAAGCTTTCTTT
CDR3 protein: CASSFGQGEAFF

V gene: TRBV5-1
D gene: .
J gene: TRBJ2-7
clone size: .
CDR3 DNA: TGCGCCAGCAGCATCCCACAGGGGAGGGAGCAGTACTTC
CDR3 protein: CASSIPQGREQYF

V gene: TRBV7-2
D gene: .
J gene: TRBJ2-7
clone size: .
CDR3 DNA: TGTGCCAGCAGCTTACCTGGCGGGAACCCCGAGCAGTACTTC
CDR3 protein: CASSLPGGNPEQYF

V gene: TRBV28
D gene: .
J gene: TRBJ2-7
clone size: few
CDR3 DNA: TGTGCCAGCAGTTTCTCTCTAGAGGCGGGGGAGCAGTACTTC
CDR3 protein: CASSFSLEAGEQYF

V gene: TRBV9
D gene: .
J gene: TRBJ1-6
clone size: .
CDR3 DNA: TGTGCCAGCAGCTCTCGGGACCTAGGGAATTCACCCCTCCACTTT
CDR3 protein: CASSSRDLGNSPLHF

V gene: TRBV10-3
D gene: .
J gene: TRBJ1-1
clone size: .
CDR3 DNA: TGTGCCATCAGTGAGTTTGGCGGGGTGAACACTGAAGCTTTCTTT
CDR3 protein: CAISEFGGVNTEAFF

V gene: TRBV7-9
D gene: TRBD1
J gene: TRBJ1-2
clone size: .
CDR3 DNA: TGTGCCAGCAGCCCGGGGACAGGGGGATCCTATGGCTACACCTTC
CDR3 protein: CASSPGTGGSYGYTF

V gene: TRBV9
D gene: .
J gene: TRBJ1-4
clone size: .
CDR3 DNA: TGTGCCAGCAGCGCAGGGGTTAATGAAAAACTGTTTTTT
CDR3 protein: CASSAGVNEKLFF

V gene: TRBV9
D gene: .
J gene: TRBJ2-3
clone size: .
CDR3 DNA: TGTGCCAGCAGCCCCGACTGGGATACGCAGTATTTT
CDR3 protein: CASSPDWDTQYF

V gene: TRBV6-5
D gene: .
J gene: TRBJ2-2
clone size: few
CDR3 DNA: TGTGCCAGCAGACCTACAGGGCGGACCGGGGAGCTGTTTTTT
CDR3 protein: CASRPTGRTGELFF

V gene: TRBV5-4
D gene: .
J gene: TRBJ1-4
clone size: .
CDR3 DNA: TGTGCCAGCAGCTTCAAGGAGTTCACTAATGAAAAACTGTTTTTT
CDR3 protein: CASSFKEFTNEKLFF

V gene: TRBV2
D gene: .
J gene: TRBJ2-1
clone size: .
CDR3 DNA: TGTGCCAGCAGTGATAGGCCGAACAATGAGCAGTTCTTC
CDR3 protein: CASSDRPNNEQFF

V gene: TRBV6-5
D gene: TRBD1
J gene: TRBJ1-2
clone size: .
CDR3 DNA: TGTGCCAGCAGTTACTCGACAGGGGAATACTATGGCTACACCTTC
CDR3 protein: CASSYSTGEYYGYTF

V gene: TRBV5-1
D gene: .
J gene: TRBJ1-3
clone size: .
CDR3 DNA: TGCGCCAGCAGCCCGGCGGTCGGATCTGGAAACACCATATATTTT
CDR3 protein: CASSPAVGSGNTIYF

V gene: TRBV2
D gene: TRBD2
J gene: TRBJ2-1
clone size: .
CDR3 DNA: TGTGCCAGCAGAGAAGAGACTAGCGCCCGGGGCAATGAGCAGTTCTTC
CDR3 protein: CASREETSARGNEQFF

V gene: TRBV27
D gene: TRBD2
J gene: TRBJ2-1
clone size: few
CDR3 DNA: TGTGCCAGCAGTCAGGGACTAGCGGGATCGGCCTCCTACAATGAGCAGTTCTTC
CDR3 protein: CASSQGLAGSASYNEQFF

V gene: TRBV7-2
D gene: .
J gene: TRBJ1-5
clone size: .
CDR3 DNA: TGTGCCAGCAGCTTAGCCGGGGTTGAGAATCAGCCCCAGCATTTT
CDR3 protein: CASSLAGVENQPQHF

V gene: TRBV27
D gene: TRBD2
J gene: TRBJ2-4
clone size: .
CDR3 DNA: TGTGCCAGCAGTTCGGAAAGTCGTAGCGGGAGGGCCCTCAAAAACATTCAGTACTTC
CDR3 protein: CASSSESRSGRALKNIQYF

V gene: TRBV4-3
D gene: .
J gene: TRBJ1-2
clone size: .
CDR3 DNA: TGCGCCAGCAGCCAAGATAATCCAAGGTCTGGCTACACCTTC
CDR3 protein: CASSQDNPRSGYTF

V gene: TRBV27
D gene: .
J gene: TRBJ1-2
clone size: .
CDR3 DNA: TGTGCCAGCAGTTCCTGGGACCTCCCCTATGGCTACACCTTC
CDR3 protein: CASSSWDLPYGYTF

V gene: TRBV6-6
D gene: .
J gene: TRBJ2-7
clone size: .
CDR3 DNA: TGTGCCAGCAGATACGAAGCCGAGCAGTACTTC
CDR3 protein: CASRYEAEQYF

V gene: TRBV7-8
D gene: .
J gene: TRBJ2-7
clone size: once
CDR3 DNA: TGTGCCAGCAGCTTAGGTCACCAGTCCTACGAGCAGTACTTC
CDR3 protein: CASSLGHQSYEQYF

V gene: TRBV5-1
D gene: .
J gene: TRBJ2-3
clone size: .
CDR3 DNA: TGCGCCAGCAGCTTGTCAGATACGCAGTATTTT
CDR3 protein: CASSLSDTQYF

V gene: TRBV6-1
D gene: .
J gene: TRBJ1-2
clone size: once
CDR3 DNA: TGTGCCAGCAGTGGATATTCGGGGATCTATGGCTACACCTTC
CDR3 protein: CASSGYSGIYGYTF

V gene: TRBV19
D gene: .
J gene: TRBJ1-2
clone size: .
CDR3 DNA: TGTGCCAGTAGTATTCTGCAGGGAATGGGCTATGGCTACACCTTC
CDR3 protein: CASSILQGMGYGYTF

V gene: TRBV9
D gene: .
J gene: TRBJ2-3
clone size: .
CDR3 DNA: TGTGCCAGCAGCGTAGAATGGGATAGGCAGTATTTT
CDR3 protein: CASSVEWDRQYF

V gene: TRBV29-1
D gene: .
J gene: TRBJ1-1
clone size: few
CDR3 DNA: TGCAGCGTGGTCCAGGGATTTAACACTGAAGCTTTCTTT
CDR3 protein: CSVVQGFNTEAFF

V gene: TRBV2
D gene: .
J gene: TRBJ2-4
clone size: .
CDR3 DNA: TGTGCCAGCAGTGAATATCCAAACCCGAACATTCAGTACTTC
CDR3 protein: CASSEYPNPNIQYF

V gene: TRBV19
D gene: TRBD1
J gene: TRBJ1-6
clone size: .
CDR3 DNA: TGTGCCAGTAGTCCGGCGACAGGGGTCGCTTCACCCCTCCACTTT
CDR3 protein: CASSPATGVASPLHF

V gene: TRBV5-1
D gene: TRBD1
J gene: TRBJ2-5
clone size: once
CDR3 DNA: TGCGCCAGCAGCACCAAGACAGGGGACCAAGAGACCCAGTACTTC
CDR3 protein: CASSTKTGDQETQYF

V gene: TRBV7-8
D gene: .
J gene: TRBJ2-3
clone size: .
CDR3 DNA: TGTGCCATCGACGGGCGGGACCGCACAGATACGCAGTATTTT
CDR3 protein: CAIDGRDRTDTQYF

V gene: TRBV6-6
D gene: .
J gene: TRBJ2-7
clone size: .
CDR3 DNA: TGTGCCAGCAGGGATAACAGGGAAATCTACGAGCAGTACTTC
CDR3 protein: CASRDNREIYEQYF

V gene: TRBV2
D gene: TRBD2
J gene: TRBJ2-2
clone size: .
CDR3 DNA: TGTGCCAGCAGTGCCTGGGGGGGCACCGGGGAGCTGTTTTTT
CDR3 protein: CASSAWGGTGELFF

V gene: TRBV21-1
D gene: .
J gene: TRBJ1-5
clone size: .
CDR3 DNA: TGTGCCAGCATTCAGACCGGGCACTATTATAGCAATCAGCCCCAGCATTTT
CDR3 protein: CASIQTGHYYSNQPQHF

V gene: TRBV30
D gene: TRBD2
J gene: TRBJ2-5
clone size: .
CDR3 DNA: TGTGCCTGGAGACTAGCGGGAGAGACCCAGTACTTC
CDR3 protein: CAWRLAGETQYF

V gene: TRBV5-1
D gene: .
J gene: TRBJ2-5
clone size: .
CDR3 DNA: TGCGCCAGCAGCCCTCCGGGGCAAGAGACCCAGTACTTC
CDR3 protein: CASSPPGQETQYF

V gene: TRBV30
D gene: .
J gene: TRBJ1-2
clone size: few
CDR3 DNA: TGTGCCTGGAGTTTTGAGACTAACTATGGCTACACCTTC
CDR3 protein: CAWSFETNYGYTF

V gene: TRBV27
D gene: TRBD1
J gene: TRBJ1-4
clone size: .
CDR3 DNA: TGTGCCAGCAGTCCCCGACAGGGGAGGGATGAAAAACTGTTTTTT
CDR3 protein: CASSPRQGRDEKLFF

V gene: TRBV6-5
D gene: .
J gene: TRBJ1-2
clone size: .
CDR3 DNA: TGTGCCAGCAGTTACACGACTCTTTCCTATGGCTACACCTTC
CDR3 protein: CASSYTTLSYGYTF

V gene: TRBV9
D gene: .
J gene: TRBJ1-2
clone size: .
CDR3 DNA: TGTGCCAGCAGCGGGTCAGGGGACTATGGCTACACCTTC
CDR3 protein: CASSGSGDYGYTF

V gene: TRBV7-2
D gene: .
J gene: TRBJ1-1
clone size: few
CDR3 DNA: TGTGCCAGCAGTACAAACAGAGTCACTGAAGCTTTCTTT
CDR3 protein: CASSTNRVTEAFF